The table lists the clone carrying this T cell receptor beta chain with a few counts. The antigen remains undetermined. The data were obtained in a study of identical twins. Study findings and constraints: Findings came from cross-sectional statistics, without long-term follow-up of donors.

The germline gives CDR1 DFQATT, CDR2 SNEGSKA (reference sequence). This CDR3 has 14 amino acids. V was shortened by 0 bases and J by 3 bases, with 12 bases between the two germline ends. TCRdb independently ran MiXCR on the 5' RACE reads; one entry per CDR3 protein. The repertoire consists of around 570,000 distinct CDR3 sequences, with approximately 9.6% occurring once and the leading ten covering approximately 3%. The sample was also linked to a second study, of yellow fever vaccine responses in identical twins.

The V gene is TRBV20-1, the J gene TRBJ2-7, with D tentatively TRBD2 (6 bases). Source material: PBMCs. The receptor was derived from a woman between 18 and 29 years old in good health. DNA for the CDR3: TGCAGTGCTAGAGATTGGGGGGATGACTACGAGCAGTACTTC. Residues: CSARDWGDDYEQYF.